A single sample gave rise to the 3 T cell receptor beta chains below, sequenced in a study of blood T cell repertoires in COVID-19. Clones were read by immunoSEQ multiplex PCR, and TCRdb kept only the in-frame ones, dropping some. The sample lists about 160,000 clones, about 85% occurring once. What was sequenced was peripheral blood. The receptors were sampled from an elderly man with COVID-19, enrolled during active disease.

The rearrangement uses TRBV28 and TRBJ2-1; possible D gene TRBD2, 6 bases. CDR3 length: 16 residues. Trimming shortened V by 5 bases and J by 3 bases, and 17 bases separated the two germline ends. Germline V gene sequence: CDR1 MDHEN, CDR2 SYDVKM. The CDR3 coding sequence is TGTGCCAGCAGTAAAATTACTAGCCGGCTCTACAATGAGCAGTTCTTC. It codes for CASSKITSRLYNEQFF.

The rearrangement links TRBV5-4 to TRBJ2-2; the match to TRBD1 covers 9 bases. V was clipped by 4 bases and J by 3 bases; unmatched bases: 13. Per the germline V gene, CDR1 is SGHNT and CDR2 is YYREEE (reference sequence). The CDR3 is 18 amino acids. CDR3 sequence reads: CASSRTGAQMGDTGELFF. As DNA, the CDR3 is TGTGCCAGCAGCCGGACAGGGGCCCAGATGGGGGACACCGGGGAGCTGTTTTTT.

The V gene is TRBV27, the J gene TRBJ2-1; 12 bases fit TRBD2. In germline, CDR1 is MNHEY, CDR2 SMNVEV (reference sequence). The ends lost 7 bases at V and 4 bases at J; junction bases unmatched: 5. The CDR3 extends over 15 amino acids. CDR3 DNA sequence: TGTGCCAGCATACAGACTAGCGGGGGTTACAATGAGCAGTTCTTC. Protein: CASIQTSGGYNEQFF.